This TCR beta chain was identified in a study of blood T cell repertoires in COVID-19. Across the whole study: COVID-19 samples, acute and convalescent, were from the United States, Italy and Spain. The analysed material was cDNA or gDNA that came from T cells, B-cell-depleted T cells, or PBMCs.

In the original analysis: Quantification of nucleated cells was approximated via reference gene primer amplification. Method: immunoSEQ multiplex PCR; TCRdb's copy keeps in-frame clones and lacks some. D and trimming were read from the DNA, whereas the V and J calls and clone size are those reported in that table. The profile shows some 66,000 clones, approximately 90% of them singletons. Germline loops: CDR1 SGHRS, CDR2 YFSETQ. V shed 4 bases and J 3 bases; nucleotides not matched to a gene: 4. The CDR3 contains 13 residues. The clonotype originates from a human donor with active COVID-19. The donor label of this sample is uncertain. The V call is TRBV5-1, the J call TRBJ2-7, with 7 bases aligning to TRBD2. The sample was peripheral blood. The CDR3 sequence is CASSSSGGYEQYF. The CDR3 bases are TGCGCCAGCAGCAGCTCGGGGGGCTACGAGCAGTACTTC.